Reported below is one TCR beta chain. What it recognizes is unknown. These data belong to a study of vaccination effects on CD4 cells after COVID-19. Germline V gene data show CDR1 as SGHRS and CDR2 as YFSETQ. CDR3 length equals 14 residues. V lost 0 bases and J 3 bases, leaving 6 bases between the germline ends. Generated by immunoSEQ multiplex PCR, the TCRdb table keeps only in-frame clones and is missing some. The repertoire holds 65,000 to 95,000 clones, with under 85% as singletons. Notes on the study in general: Common cold coronavirus cross-reactivity was shown by only 1 of 255 vaccine-induced clones in healthy vaccinees. Clones of infection and vaccine origin contracted markedly late after vaccination.

Expansion with viral peptide pools was applied to antigen-specific CD4+ T cells by the ViraFEST assay prior to sequencing. Following culture for roughly 10 days, CD4+ T cells were isolated. Each participant received a vaccine that was either BNT162b2 or mRNA-1273, given as two doses. Wells each received under 2.5 million PBMC, cultured with about 10 IU/ml IL-2 and about 10 ug/ml peptides. Half the medium was replaced with IL-2 medium on days 3 and 7. This TCR was sampled from a human donor who received a COVID-19 vaccine. The V call is TRBV5-1, the J call TRBJ1-4; TRBD1 might be the D (6 bases). The sample consisted of CD4+ T cells from PBMCs cultured with HCoV-OC43 spike peptides, taken after COVID-19 vaccination. Indicated subset: HCoV-OC43 spike overlapping peptide pool stimulation. The CDR3 here is CASSLGQANEKLFF. The CDR3 nucleotides are TGCGCCAGCAGCTTGGGACAGGCTAATGAAAAACTGTTTTTT.